One sample yielded the 20 T cell receptor beta chains listed below, sequenced in a study of cytomegalovirus exposure and HLA in healthy donors (dated by TCRdb to between 2016 and 2019). Libraries were prepared through the immunoSEQ multiplex PCR assay. As stored in TCRdb, this immuneACCESS dataset retains in-frame rearrangements with V and J assigned. A fraction of the clones does not appear; measured against another copy, unresolved V genes explain less than half of the discrepancy, and the remainder lacks a known reason. This sample has about 130,000 clones in its table, and 89% of those were observed once. The leading ten clones occupy 2% of the sample. The sequenced material came from PBMCs. Receptors were obtained from a woman aged 18-29 years in good health and CMV-seronegative.

CDR3: CASGTTGDAKNIQYF. CDR3 nucleotides: TGTGCTAGTGGCACGACAGGGGATGCCAAAAACATTCAGTACTTC. The chain joins TRBV12-5 to TRBJ2-4; 8 nucleotides align to TRBD1. The trim removed 6 bases at V and 1 base at J, leaving 5 bases unmatched. The germline CDR1 and CDR2 sequences are LGHNT and FRNRAP. The CDR3 spans 15 residues.

The V and J genes are TRBV5-6 and TRBJ1-1; 7 bases match TRBD1. Looked up from germline, CDR1 is SGHDT and CDR2 is YYEEEE. This CDR3 has 16 amino acids. V lost 3 bases, J lost 5 bases, and 13 bases stayed unmatched. The CDR3 loop reads CASSYDEQGRRTEAFF. As DNA, the CDR3 is TGTGCCAGCAGCTACGACGAACAGGGGCGAAGGACTGAAGCTTTCTTT.

V is TRBV5-4 and J is TRBJ1-2; a possible D gene is TRBD1 (5 bases). The CDR3 covers 15 residues. Germline loops: CDR1 SGHNT, CDR2 YYREEE (reference sequence). V was pared by 1 base and J by 1 base, with 11 bases between. The CDR3 reads CASSLQGSVNYGYTF. The CDR3 DNA is TGTGCCAGCAGCTTGCAGGGCAGTGTTAACTATGGCTACACCTTC.

This clone came up a few times. The CDR3 DNA reads TGTGCCAGCAGCTTAACACAGCATGGCTACACCTTC. Translated: CASSLTQHGYTF. The chain uses TRBV11-2 and TRBJ1-2; D is ambiguous. There are 12 residues in the CDR3. V lost 2 bases and J 6 bases, leaving 7 bases between the germline ends. CDR1 is SGHAT, CDR2 FQNNGV, per germline.

The genes are TRBV4-1 and TRBJ2-1; 11 positions agree with TRBD2. With V trimmed by 3 bases and J by 8 bases, 12 bases remained unmatched. Germline V lookup: CDR1 MGHRA, CDR2 YSYEKL. The CDR3 runs 17 residues. DNA of the CDR3: TGCGCCAGCAGCCACCAACTAGCGGGAGTACGATTATATGAGCAGTTCTTC. It specifies CASSHQLAGVRLYEQFF.

The chain uses TRBV5-6 and TRBJ2-1; D ambiguous. The germline V and J ends were trimmed by 2 bases and 9 bases, with 6 bases remaining between them. Germline V CDR1 and CDR2: SGHDT, YYEEEE. The CDR3 has 11 amino acids. The CDR3 DNA follows: TGTGCCAGCAGCTTTCTAGGTGAGCAGTTCTTC. The encoded protein is CASSFLGEQFF.

The chain uses TRBV19 and TRBJ2-2; no definite D call. CDR3 size: 14 residues. Trimming took off 3 bases at V and 1 base at J, with 6 bases between the two ends. Germline CDR1 reads LNHDA; CDR2 reads SQIVND (reference sequence). The CDR3 DNA reads as TGTGCCAGTAGTATCCAGAAGAACACCGGGGAGCTGTTTTTT. Its protein is CASSIQKNTGELFF.

This rearrangement joins TRBV6-1 to TRBJ2-3; 9 nucleotides align to TRBD1. The germline CDR1 and CDR2 sequences are MNHNS and SASEGT. The CDR3 length is 15 residues. V lost 4 bases, J lost 3 bases, and 5 bases stayed unmatched. CDR3 nucleotide sequence: TGTGCCAGCAGTGGTCCGGGACAGGGAACAGATACGCAGTATTTT. It encodes CASSGPGQGTDTQYF.

This chain connects TRBV29-1 to TRBJ1-1; D unclear. Deletions cut 4 bases from V and 7 bases from J, with 7 bases between. The CDR3 has 10 amino acids. Germline V gene sequence: CDR1 SQVTM, CDR2 ANQGSEA. DNA for the CDR3: TGCAGCGTTGCACAATTTGAAGCTTTCTTT. Protein product: CSVAQFEAFF.

J is TRBJ1-5 and V is TRBV10-3; no firm D call. V lost 0 bases to trimming and J lost 6 bases, with 6 bases between them. The CDR3 runs to 13 residues. The germline gives CDR1 ENHRY, CDR2 SYGVKD. CDR3 loop: CAISESGSQPQHF. CDR3 DNA sequence: TGTGCCATCAGTGAGTCAGGGAGTCAGCCCCAGCATTTT.

The V and J genes are TRBV21-1 and TRBJ2-7; the D call TRBD2 from the table was never checked on the DNA. TRBV21-1 is assigned pseudogene status. The CDR3 length is 16 residues. This CDR3 reads CASSMGKAGGFYEQYF. Here the CDR3 DNA reads TGTGCCAGCAGCATGGGTAAAGCGGGAGGCTTCTACGAGCAGTACTTC.

The rearrangement uses TRBV5-1 and TRBJ2-1; 9 bases line up with TRBD2. After removal of 0 bases from V and 7 bases from J, the junction contained 8 bases not matched to a gene. The CDR3 has 16 residues. From germline, CDR1 is SGHRS and CDR2 YFSETQ. CDR3 sequence (DNA): TGCGCCAGCAGCTTGGGATTAGCGGGAGCGAGTAATGAGCAGTTCTTC. Translating it yields CASSLGLAGASNEQFF.

The rearrangement links TRBV2 to TRBJ2-3; D not resolved. The CDR3 consists of 14 residues. V was pared by 5 bases and J by 0 bases, with 9 bases between. The V gene's germline CDR1 is SNHLY and CDR2 FYNNEI. The CDR3 DNA sequence: TGTGCCAGCAGTCCCTTGACTAGCACAGATACGCAGTATTTT. This translates into CASSPLTSTDTQYF.

V and J are TRBV10-2 and TRBJ1-2; weak D call: TRBD1 (6 bases). V lost 5 bases and J 7 bases, leaving 17 bases between the germline ends. Per the germline V gene, CDR1 is WSHSY and CDR2 is SAAADI. The CDR3 length is 14 residues. As DNA, the CDR3 is TGCGCCAGCAGTCTGGCATCAGGGGATCCTGGCTACACCTTC. Its protein product is CASSLASGDPGYTF.

The CDR3 reads CASSLGRGVGYEQYF. DNA of the CDR3: TGTGCCAGCAGTTTAGGGAGGGGGGTGGGCTACGAGCAGTACTTC. The J gene is TRBJ2-7, the V gene TRBV27; perhaps TRBD2 as D (7 bases). V gave up 2 bases and J gave up 3 bases, with 14 bases separating them. Germline lookup yields CDR1 MNHEY and CDR2 SMNVEV (reference sequence). CDR3 length equals 15 residues.

This sequence joins TRBV5-6 and TRBJ2-6; D might be TRBD2 (5 bases). Trimming took off 2 bases at V and 2 bases at J, with 5 bases between the two ends. The CDR3 length is 14 residues. Looked up from germline, CDR1 is SGHDT and CDR2 is YYEEEE. The CDR3 DNA follows: TGTGCCAGCAGCTTCGGGGCTGGGGCCAACGTCCTGACTTTC. This translates into CASSFGAGANVLTF.

J is TRBJ1-1 and V is TRBV6-1; D is undetermined. The CDR3 extends over 14 amino acids. With 2 bases removed from V and 0 bases from J, the gap between germline ends came to 7 bases. Germline CDR1 and CDR2: MNHNS and SASEGT. The CDR3 DNA sequence: TGTGCCAGCAGTGAACCCTCAGTGAACACTGAAGCTTTCTTT. It encodes CASSEPSVNTEAFF.

The chain couples TRBV4-1 to TRBJ1-1; possibly TRBD1 for D (5 bases). V was shortened by 1 base and J by 8 bases, with 26 bases between the two germline ends. CDR1 and CDR2 from the germline V gene are MGHRA and YSYEKL. The CDR3 is 18 residues long. CDR3 protein: CASSQVTAGRRGSGEAFF. In DNA, the CDR3 is TGCGCCAGCAGCCAAGTCACGGCGGGGCGAAGGGGTAGTGGGGAAGCTTTCTTT.

The J gene is TRBJ2-2, the V gene TRBV4-1; 8 bases match TRBD1. The CDR3 runs 17 residues. CDR1 is MGHRA, CDR2 YSYEKL, per germline. V dropped 3 bases and J dropped 4; count of bases not matched to a gene: 10. CDR3: CASSQAQTRGLTGELFF. CDR3 sequence (DNA): TGCGCCAGCAGCCAGGCACAAACCAGGGGGCTCACCGGGGAGCTGTTTTTT.

This chain uses TRBV5-1 with TRBJ1-1, with a weak D call TRBD1 (5 bases). From germline, CDR1 is SGHRS and CDR2 YFSETQ. The CDR3 has 15 amino acids. The V end lost 0 bases, the J end lost 6 bases, and 15 bases lay between the germline ends. The CDR3 here is CASSLVAGGTAEAFF. The DNA of the CDR3 is TGCGCCAGCAGCTTGGTTGCGGGGGGTACAGCTGAAGCTTTCTTT.